These 32 T cell receptor beta chains were all obtained from the same sample, sequenced in a study of technical replicates of blood from a handful of donors. Sequencing was performed with immunoSEQ multiplex PCR; in TCRdb, only in-frame clones are kept and a portion is missing. The table lists about 81,000 clones, over 75% of them singletons. Sequenced material: PBMCs. The receptors originated from a human donor in good health. Some clones in this sample may be carry-over from other donors' samples.

V is TRBV30 and J is TRBJ2-1; 10 nucleotides line up with TRBD2. The CDR3 extends over 15 amino acids. Unmatched junction bases numbered 5, after V lost 0 bases and J lost 6 bases. Germline lookup yields CDR1 GTSNPN and CDR2 SVGIG (reference sequence). The CDR3 region is CAWSVTAGGGNEQFF. The CDR3 nucleotides are TGTGCCTGGAGTGTTACAGCGGGGGGGGGCAATGAGCAGTTCTTC.

The J gene is TRBJ2-6, the V gene TRBV4-3, with D tentatively TRBD1 (5 bases). V lost 2 bases to trimming and J lost 0 bases, with 14 bases between them. Germline loops: CDR1 LGHNA, CDR2 YSLEER. The CDR3 spans 18 residues. CDR3: CASSQSSGWSSGANVLTF. The CDR3 coding sequence is TGCGCCAGCAGCCAATCGTCAGGGTGGTCCTCTGGGGCCAACGTCCTGACTTTC.

This clone was observed a few times. This chain connects TRBV11-2 to TRBJ1-2, with D maybe TRBD1 (5 bases). This CDR3 contains 15 residues. Deletions cut 0 bases from V and 8 bases from J, with 16 bases between. The germline V gene has CDR1 SGHAT and CDR2 FQNNGV. The CDR3 is CASSLDPAGGDGYTF. The DNA of the CDR3 is TGTGCCAGCAGCTTAGATCCAGCTGGGGGGGACGGCTACACCTTC.

J is TRBJ2-7 and V is TRBV21-1; the table assigns TRBD2, which was not confirmed against the DNA. TRBV21-1 is classified as a pseudogene. The CDR3 length is 13 residues. The CDR3 loop reads CASSKGAGYEQYF. The CDR3, as DNA: TGTGCCAGCAGCAAAGGTGCGGGGTACGAGCAGTACTTC.

This clone was recorded once. The rearrangement joins TRBV5-6 to TRBJ1-6, with D tentatively TRBD1 (6 bases). Looked up from germline, CDR1 is SGHDT and CDR2 is YYEEEE. V lost 3 bases, J lost 10 bases, and 14 bases lay in between. The CDR3 has 14 residues. As DNA, the CDR3 is TGTGCCAGCAGCTCGGACACAGGGAACTCACCCCTCCACTTT. Residues: CASSSDTGNSPLHF.

V gene TRBV28 combines with J gene TRBJ2-7; maybe TRBD2 (5 bases). CDR1 is MDHEN, CDR2 SYDVKM, per germline. The CDR3 has 14 residues. The CDR3 coding sequence is TGTGCTTGCGAGACGGCTAGCTCCCTTCACGAGCAGTACTTC. Translating it yields CACETASSLHEQYF.

The rearrangement joins TRBV7-9 to TRBJ2-1; D might be TRBD2 (7 bases). CDR3 size: 17 residues. Germline lookup yields CDR1 SEHNR and CDR2 FQNEAQ (reference sequence). Trimming pared 7 bases from V and 3 bases from J, leaving 22 bases between. DNA for the CDR3: TGTGCCAGCAAGACCGGGGGGCGTAACGGTCTCTACAATGAGCAGTTCTTC. Amino acids: CASKTGGRNGLYNEQFF.

The rearrangement joins TRBV9 to TRBJ2-3; D is possibly TRBD2 (6 bases). The ends were cut back, 0 bases at V and 2 bases at J, with 10 bases in the middle. The CDR3 consists of 15 residues. Per the germline V gene, CDR1 is SGDLS and CDR2 is YYNGEE. The CDR3 nucleotides read TGTGCCAGCAGCGTAGCGGGGGTTCACACAGATACGCAGTATTTT. Amino acids: CASSVAGVHTDTQYF.

The rearrangement links TRBV6-5 to TRBJ2-1, with 7 bases lining up with TRBD2. This CDR3 comprises 12 residues. From germline, CDR1 is MNHEY and CDR2 SVGAGI. Trimming removed 4 bases from V and 14 bases from J; junction bases left unmatched: 8. CDR3 amino acids: CASSSGLSFEFF. DNA for the CDR3: TGTGCCAGCAGTTCGGGACTAAGTTTCGAGTTCTTC.

This clone appeared a single time. The rearrangement joins TRBV10-3 to TRBJ1-4; 7 bases line up with TRBD1. J was trimmed by 4 bases and V by 6 bases; bases with no gene match: 5. CDR1 and CDR2 (germline): ENHRY, SYGVKD. CDR3 size: 14 residues. The CDR3 sequence is CAISPGQFNEKLFF. For the CDR3, the DNA is TGTGCCATCAGCCCGGGACAGTTTAATGAAAAACTGTTTTTT.

This clone has just one count. The chain is built from TRBV29-1 and TRBJ2-5; 8 bases align to TRBD1. Per germline, CDR1 SQVTM and CDR2 ANQGSEA. CDR3 size: 14 residues. V lost 5 bases to trimming and J lost 3 bases; unmatched junction nucleotides: 8. As DNA, the CDR3 is TGCAGCGTTACAACCTGGACAGGGAAAGAGACCCAGTACTTC. Protein: CSVTTWTGKETQYF.

The rearrangement links TRBV27 to TRBJ1-4; 7 bases are shared with TRBD1. CDR3 length: 16 amino acids. V dropped 5 bases and J dropped 8; count of bases not matched to a gene: 14. Looked up from germline, CDR1 is MNHEY and CDR2 is SMNVEV (reference sequence). The CDR3 sequence: CASSRKTGSVREKLFF. The CDR3, as DNA: TGTGCCAGCAGTCGAAAGACAGGGAGTGTTCGGGAAAAACTGTTTTTT.

In its sample, this clone was seen once. The chain carries TRBV9 and TRBJ1-1; no clear D gene. V was pared by 7 bases and J by 7 bases, with 2 bases between. Germline V CDR1 and CDR2: SGDLS, YYNGEE. The CDR3 sequence is 8 residues long. In nucleotides, the CDR3 is TGTGCCAGCCGTGAAGCTTTCTTT. Protein: CASREAFF. The full variable domain, in which reference TRBV9 and TRBJ1-1 provide the parts outside the CDR3, is DSGVTQTPKHLITATGQRVTLRCSPRSGDLSVYWYQQSLDQGLQFLIQYYNGEERAKGNILERFSAQQFPDLHSELNLSSLELGDSALYFCASREAFFGQGTRLTVV.

J is TRBJ2-2 and V is TRBV7-9; TRBD1 agrees at 8 bases. The CDR3 is 16 amino acids. The V segment lost 5 bases and the J segment 3 bases; nucleotides outside the gene matches: 8. Per germline, CDR1 SEHNR and CDR2 FQNEAQ (reference sequence). In DNA form, the CDR3 reads TGTGCCAGCAGCGCTGGGGCAGGGGGCGACACCGGGGAGCTGTTTTTT. It codes for CASSAGAGGDTGELFF.

The chain uses TRBV7-9 and TRBJ2-2; tentatively, D is TRBD1 (5 bases). The CDR3 contains 14 residues. Germline loops: CDR1 SEHNR, CDR2 FQNEAQ (reference sequence). The V end was cut by 5 bases, the J end by 13 bases, with 20 bases between. As DNA, the CDR3 is TGTGCCAGCAGCCCGAGGTATGAGCCAGGGCGGCTGTTTTTT. Amino acid sequence: CASSPRYEPGRLFF.

This clone showed up just a few times. The chain has TRBV30 and TRBJ1-1, with D hard to call. From germline, CDR1 is GTSNPN and CDR2 SVGIG (reference sequence). This CDR3 comprises 12 residues. V was cut by 4 bases and J by 10 bases, with 16 bases left in between. CDR3 sequence reads: CAWTNTGTLAFF. In DNA, the CDR3 is TGTGCCTGGACCAACACGGGAACACTAGCTTTCTTT.

The chain employs TRBV27 and TRBJ2-1, with 11 bases lining up with TRBD2. Unmatched junction bases numbered 13, after V lost 2 bases and J lost 4 bases. CDR1 and CDR2 (germline): MNHEY, SMNVEV (reference sequence). The CDR3 covers 19 residues. This CDR3 reads CASSLLKRSGRGSYNEQFF. In DNA, the CDR3 is TGTGCCAGCAGTTTACTGAAGCGTAGCGGGAGGGGTTCTTACAATGAGCAGTTCTTC.

This clone has just a few counts. The rearrangement joins TRBV27 to TRBJ2-1; the match to TRBD2 covers 9 bases. Looked up from germline, CDR1 is MNHEY and CDR2 is SMNVEV (reference sequence). Trimming at V came to 5 bases and at J to 2 bases, leaving 7 bases not matched to a gene. This CDR3 is 16 amino acids long. CDR3 amino acids: CASSPIGGRAYNEQFF. CDR3 nucleotide sequence: TGTGCCAGCAGTCCCATCGGCGGGAGGGCCTACAATGAGCAGTTCTTC.

This rearrangement joins TRBV30 to TRBJ2-2; the D is unclear. The CDR3 sequence is 13 residues long. Trimming left V 2 bases short and J 1 base short, with 5 bases between. Germline loops: CDR1 GTSNPN, CDR2 SVGIG (reference sequence). CDR3 nucleotides: TGTGCCTGGAGTTCCGGGAACACCGGGGAGCTGTTTTTT. It encodes CAWSSGNTGELFF.

As to this clone: Relative to the germline gene, one junction end is altered; a read error may explain this. J is TRBJ1-5 and V is TRBV27; 10 bases align to TRBD1. This CDR3 comprises 16 residues. Germline CDR1 and CDR2: MNHEY and SMNVEV (reference sequence). In DNA form, the CDR3 reads TGTGCCAGCAGTTCCGAACGGACAGGGGGATATCAGCTCCAGCACTTT. This encodes CASSSERTGGYQLQHF.

In its sample, this clone was seen once. This chain joins TRBV5-1 and TRBJ2-3; D uncertain. This CDR3 contains 12 residues. Germline lookup yields CDR1 SGHRS and CDR2 YFSETQ. V was clipped by 6 bases and J by 4 bases, with 9 bases between them. The CDR3 here is CASIDSADTQYF. In DNA, the CDR3 is TGCGCCAGCATAGACTCGGCAGATACGCAGTATTTT.

The rearrangement joins TRBV28 to TRBJ1-2; unclear D gene. This CDR3 has 12 residues. Per germline, CDR1 MDHEN and CDR2 SYDVKM. V was cut by 5 bases and J by 4 bases, with 8 bases left in between. The CDR3 nucleotides read TGTGCCAGCAGTATACAGCTCTATGGCTACACCTTC. Translated: CASSIQLYGYTF.

Only one count was recorded for this clone. The CDR3 DNA follows: TGTGCCAGCAGCTACAGGGGGCGTGAGCAGTACTTC. Its protein is CASSYRGREQYF. The J gene is TRBJ2-7, the V gene TRBV27; TRBD1 agrees at 9 bases. Per germline, CDR1 MNHEY and CDR2 SMNVEV (reference sequence). CDR3 length: 12 amino acids. Trimming took 6 bases from V and 7 from J; bases not matched to a gene: 4.

The chain carries TRBV20-1 and TRBJ1-1; D not resolved. V lost 2 bases and J 3 bases, leaving 4 bases between the germline ends. The CDR3 has 11 amino acids. The germline V gene has CDR1 DFQATT and CDR2 SNEGSKA (reference sequence). The CDR3 reads CSARPDTEAFF. CDR3 nucleotides: TGCAGTGCTAGACCAGACACTGAAGCTTTCTTT.

The V call is TRBV11-2, the J call TRBJ2-3; D unclear. The germline V gene has CDR1 SGHAT and CDR2 FQNNGV. Trimming left V 8 bases short and J 3 bases short, with 18 bases between. CDR3 length: 15 amino acids. This CDR3 is CASSLARGMTDTQYF. The CDR3, as DNA: TGTGCCAGCTCGTTAGCCCGCGGAATGACAGATACGCAGTATTTT.

This chain joins TRBV13 and TRBJ2-1; D is possibly TRBD1 (6 bases). This CDR3 contains 13 residues. Trimming pared 4 bases from V and 9 bases from J, leaving 13 bases between. CDR1 and CDR2 (germline): PRHDT, FYEKMQ (reference sequence). The CDR3 is CASSYRVKGEQFF. The CDR3 region has the DNA TGTGCCAGCAGCTACAGGGTAAAGGGTGAGCAGTTCTTC.

The chain has TRBV7-9 and TRBJ2-3; D uncertain. Trimming removed 1 base from V and 6 bases from J, with 14 bases in between. The CDR3 sequence is 15 residues long. Germline V gives CDR1 SEHNR, CDR2 FQNEAQ (reference sequence). CDR3 region: CASSLGGRYPDTQYF. CDR3 DNA sequence: TGTGCCAGCAGCTTAGGTGGCAGGTATCCCGATACGCAGTATTTT. Variable domain in full (rest from reference TRBV7-9 and TRBJ2-3): DTGVSQNPRHKITKRGQNVTFRCDPISEHNRLYWYRQTLGQGPEFLTYFQNEAQLEKSRLLSDRFSAERPKGSFSTLEIQRTEQGDSAMYLCASSLGGRYPDTQYFGPGTRLTVL.

Here the CDR3 DNA reads TGCGCCAGCACCATATTGACGGGAAGCTACGAGCAGTACTTC. Protein product: CASTILTGSYEQYF. This chain connects TRBV5-1 to TRBJ2-7; D possibly corresponds to TRBD2 (5 bases). V was shortened by 6 bases and J by 3 bases, with 16 bases between the two germline ends. Germline V gene data show CDR1 as SGHRS and CDR2 as YFSETQ. CDR3 length: 14 residues.

This clone was seen only a few times. The chain carries TRBV12-5 and TRBJ2-1; D not certain. With 3 bases removed from V and 3 bases from J, the gap between germline ends came to 3 bases. Germline V gene data show CDR1 as LGHNT and CDR2 as FRNRAP. The CDR3 covers 12 residues. This chain's CDR3 is CASGFHYNEQFF. The DNA of the CDR3 is TGTGCTAGTGGTTTTCACTACAATGAGCAGTTCTTC.

In the case of this clone: The germline gene is not matched at one end of the junction; a read error may be the cause. V gene TRBV7-3 combines with J gene TRBJ1-1; TRBD1 matches 11 bases. This CDR3 spans 14 amino acids. Germline loops: CDR1 SGHTA, CDR2 FQGTGA. For the CDR3, the DNA is TGCGCCAGCAGCTTAGGGACAGGGGGTGCTGAAGCTTTCTTT. Amino acids: CASSLGTGGAEAFF.

The genes are TRBV6-5 and TRBJ2-3; D is unclear. From germline, CDR1 is MNHEY and CDR2 SVGAGI. The CDR3 sequence is 13 residues long. V was shortened by 4 bases and J by 3 bases, with 8 bases between the two germline ends. The CDR3 nucleotides read TGTGCCAGCAGTTTCCTTTTTACAGATACGCAGTATTTT. It encodes CASSFLFTDTQYF.

In nucleotides, the CDR3 is TGTGCCAGCAACGACCCAGGGCCCGGCTACACCTTC. Its protein is CASNDPGPGYTF. The genes are TRBV9 and TRBJ1-2; TRBD1 is a possible D gene (5 bases). In germline, CDR1 is SGDLS, CDR2 YYNGEE. With 6 bases removed from V and 8 bases from J, the gap between germline ends came to 14 bases. The CDR3 length is 12 residues.